The 8 T cell receptor beta chains below were found in one sample sequenced in a study of blood T cell repertoires in COVID-19 (dated by TCRdb to about 2020). The library came from the immunoSEQ multiplex PCR assay. TCRdb retrieved this table from immuneACCESS and kept in-frame rearrangements only. Not all clones are present; in checked studies, unresolved V genes account for under half, and no reason is known for the remainder. The sample table lists 150,000 to 160,000 clones, about 80% of them with a count of one. The ten largest clones capture about 12% of the sample. Specimen: peripheral blood. These TCRs come from a woman aged 60-70 years with COVID-19, enrolled during active disease.

V and J are TRBV2 and TRBJ1-1; D not resolved. Trimming cost V 7 bases and J 4 bases, with 16 bases left between them. CDR1 SNHLY and CDR2 FYNNEI come from the germline V gene. The CDR3 sequence is 14 residues long. The CDR3, as DNA: TGTGCCAGCACAGGCCTGGCCCCACGCACTGAAGCTTTCTTT. It specifies CASTGLAPRTEAFF.

This chain uses TRBV6-2 or TRBV6-3 with TRBJ1-1; 8 nucleotides align to TRBD1. Per the germline V gene, CDR1 is MNHEY and CDR2 is SVGEGT. This CDR3 has 14 residues. The J segment lost 4 bases and the V segment lost 5 bases, leaving 6 bases of the junction unmatched. The CDR3 region is CASSPQGGGTEAFF. The DNA of the CDR3 is TGTGCCAGCAGTCCACAGGGGGGGGGCACTGAAGCTTTCTTT.

This clone was counted a single time. The chain uses TRBV7-8 and TRBJ2-1; the match to TRBD2 covers 7 bases. The CDR3 loop spans 12 amino acids. The germline V gene has CDR1 SGHVS and CDR2 FQNEAQ. After removal of 5 bases from V and 10 bases from J, the junction contained 5 bases not matched to a gene. The CDR3 nucleotides are TGTGCCAGCAGCCCGGGACTAAGAGAGCAGTTCTTC. It specifies CASSPGLREQFF. Complete variable domain (other parts from reference TRBV7-8 and TRBJ2-1): GAGVSQSPRYKVAKRGQDVALRCDPISGHVSLFWYQQALGQGPEFLTYFQNEAQLDKSGLPSDRFFAERPEGSVSTLKIQRTQQEDSAVYLCASSPGLREQFFGPGTRLTVL.

This clone was found a few times. The V call is TRBV5-1, the J call TRBJ2-2; weak D call: TRBD2 (6 bases). The CDR3 is made up of 15 amino acids. In germline, CDR1 is SGHRS, CDR2 YFSETQ. Trimming removed 0 bases from V and 5 bases from J, with 11 bases in between. In nucleotides, the CDR3 is TGCGCCAGCAGCTTGGTACTGGGGGGTACCGGGGAGCTGTTTTTT. Translated, it gives CASSLVLGGTGELFF.

This sequence joins TRBV19 and TRBJ2-7, with 10 positions matching TRBD1. The junction had 12 bases not matched to a gene; V was cut back by 5 bases and J by 5 bases. This CDR3 spans 16 amino acids. Germline CDR1 and CDR2: LNHDA and SQIVND (reference sequence). This chain's CDR3 is CASSAKGGTGVNEQYV. Here the CDR3 DNA reads TGTGCCAGTAGTGCAAAAGGAGGGACAGGGGTGAACGAGCAGTACGTC.

CDR3 DNA sequence: TGTGCCAGCAGCGTGGCCAGGGACTATAATTCACCCCTCCACTTT. Its translation: CASSVARDYNSPLHF. The chain has TRBV9 and TRBJ1-6; weak D call: TRBD1 (5 bases). CDR3 size: 15 residues. Germline CDR1 and CDR2: SGDLS and YYNGEE. Trimming removed 2 bases from V and 3 bases from J, with 9 bases in between.

The chain recombines TRBV18 with TRBJ1-1; the match to TRBD1 covers 7 bases. Germline CDR1 KGHSH, CDR2 LQKENI. The CDR3 totals 15 residues. V shed 3 bases, J shed 1 base, and the junction held 5 bases outside the gene matches. DNA of the CDR3: TGTGCCAGCTCACCGAAGGGGGCGCGGAACACTGAAGCTTTCTTT. Protein sequence: CASSPKGARNTEAFF.

The V call is TRBV27, the J call TRBJ2-7; D is possibly TRBD2 (6 bases). The V gene lost 5 bases and the J gene lost 2 bases, with 16 bases spanning the gap. The germline V gene has CDR1 MNHEY and CDR2 SMNVEV (reference sequence). The CDR3 sequence is 15 residues long. DNA of the CDR3: TGTGCCAGCAGTCGAGGGACTTCTTTTACCTACGAGCAGTACTTC. As protein: CASSRGTSFTYEQYF.